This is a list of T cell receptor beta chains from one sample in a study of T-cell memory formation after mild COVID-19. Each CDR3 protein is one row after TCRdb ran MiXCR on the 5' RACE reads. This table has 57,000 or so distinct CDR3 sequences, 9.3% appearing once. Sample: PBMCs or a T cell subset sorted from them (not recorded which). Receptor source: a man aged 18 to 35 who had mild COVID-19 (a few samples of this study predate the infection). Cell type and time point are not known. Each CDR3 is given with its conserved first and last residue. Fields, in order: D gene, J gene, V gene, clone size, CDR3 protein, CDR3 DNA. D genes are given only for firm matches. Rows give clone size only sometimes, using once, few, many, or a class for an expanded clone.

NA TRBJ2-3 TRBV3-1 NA CASSQRVDTQYF TGTGCCAGCAGCCAGAGGGTGGATACGCAGTATTTT
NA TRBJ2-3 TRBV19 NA CAPTGGNTDTQYF TGTGCCCCTACGGGGGGCAACACAGATACGCAGTATTTT
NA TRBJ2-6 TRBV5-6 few CASSDSSGANVLTF TGTGCCAGCAGCGACAGCTCTGGGGCCAACGTCCTGACTTTC
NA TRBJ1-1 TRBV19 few CASSISKNTEAFF TGTGCCAGTAGTATCTCCAAGAACACTGAAGCTTTCTTT
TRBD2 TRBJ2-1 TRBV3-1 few CASSQFSGGVNEQFF TGTGCCAGCAGCCAATTTAGCGGGGGGGTAAATGAGCAGTTCTTC
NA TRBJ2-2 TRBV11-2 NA CASSPKGPGELFF TGTGCCAGCAGCCCTAAGGGCCCCGGGGAGCTGTTTTTT
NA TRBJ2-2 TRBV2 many CASKGGLSTGELFF TGTGCCAGCAAGGGGGGGCTGAGCACCGGGGAGCTGTTTTTT
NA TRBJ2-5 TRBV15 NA CATSVDSTETQYF TGTGCCACCAGCGTGGACAGTACGGAGACCCAGTACTTC
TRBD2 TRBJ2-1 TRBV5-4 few CASSLTSGPYNEQFF TGTGCCAGCAGCTTGACTAGCGGGCCCTACAATGAGCAGTTCTTC
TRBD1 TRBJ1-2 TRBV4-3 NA CASSQEIGTGGYGYTF TGCGCCAGCAGCCAAGAAATCGGGACAGGTGGCTATGGCTACACCTTC
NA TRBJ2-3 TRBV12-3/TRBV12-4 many CASSPTITGADTQYF TGTGCCAGCAGTCCTACCATCACAGGTGCAGATACGCAGTATTTT
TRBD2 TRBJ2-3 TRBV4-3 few CASSYDARGGTDTQYF TGCGCCAGCAGTTACGATGCGCGGGGGGGCACAGATACGCAGTATTTT
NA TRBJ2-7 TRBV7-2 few CASSSSWTVSYEQYF TGTGCCAGCAGTTCCTCATGGACTGTATCCTACGAGCAGTACTTC
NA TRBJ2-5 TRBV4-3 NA CASSQDYRGQETQYF TGCGCCAGCAGTCAAGATTATCGGGGTCAAGAGACCCAGTACTTC
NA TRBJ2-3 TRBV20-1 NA CSARDRGNTQYF TGCAGTGCTAGAGACCGAGGAAATACGCAGTATTTT